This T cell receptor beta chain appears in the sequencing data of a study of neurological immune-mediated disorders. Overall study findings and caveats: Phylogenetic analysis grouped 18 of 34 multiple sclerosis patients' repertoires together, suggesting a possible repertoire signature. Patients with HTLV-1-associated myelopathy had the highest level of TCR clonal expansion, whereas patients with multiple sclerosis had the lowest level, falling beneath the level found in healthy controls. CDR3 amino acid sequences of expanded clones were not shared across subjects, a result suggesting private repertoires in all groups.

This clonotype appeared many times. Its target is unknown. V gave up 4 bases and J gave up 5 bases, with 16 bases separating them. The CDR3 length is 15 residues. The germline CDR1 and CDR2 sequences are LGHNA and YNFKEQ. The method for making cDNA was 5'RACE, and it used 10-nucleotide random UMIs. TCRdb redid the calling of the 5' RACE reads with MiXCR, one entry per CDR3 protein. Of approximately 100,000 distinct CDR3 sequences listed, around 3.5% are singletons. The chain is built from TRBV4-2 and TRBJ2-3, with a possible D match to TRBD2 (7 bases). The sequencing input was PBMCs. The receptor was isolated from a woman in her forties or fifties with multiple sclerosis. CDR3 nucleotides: TGTGCCAGCAGCCCCGGGGGCGGGGGTGGAGATACGCAGTATTTT. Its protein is CASSPGGGGGDTQYF.